A selection of T cell receptor beta chains follows, all from one sample in a study of vaccination effects on CD4 cells after COVID-19. Antigen specificity for these receptors is unknown. Profiled with immunoSEQ multiplex PCR; TCRdb holds only in-frame clones, not every one. The table has under 55,000 clones, more than 65% seen once. The sample in question was CD4+ T cells from PBMCs cultured without peptide, obtained after COVID-19 vaccination. Source of these receptors: a human donor who received a COVID-19 vaccine. Both conserved end residues are part of each CDR3. The order of the fields is clone size, D gene, V gene, J gene, CDR3 DNA, CDR3 protein. A D gene is named only where the DNA matches it firmly. Only part of the rows carry a size: once, few, many, or a class if the clone is expanded.

.	.	TRBV5-1	TRBJ2-5	TGCGCCAGCAGTTCAGGATCCGAAGAGACCCAGTACTTC	CASSSGSEETQYF
.	.	TRBV3-1/TRBV3-2	TRBJ1-5	TGTGCCAGCAGCCAAGGGTTTGGCAGCCAGCATTTT	CASSQGFGSQHF
.	TRBD1	TRBV12-3/TRBV12-4	TRBJ1-5	TGTGCCAGCAGTGGGACAGTTCATCAGCCCCAGCATTTT	CASSGTVHQPQHF
.	.	TRBV6-5	TRBJ2-6	TGTGCCAGCAGTCTTGCATCTGGGGCCAACGTCCTGACTTTC	CASSLASGANVLTF
.	.	TRBV12-3/TRBV12-4	TRBJ1-1	TGTGCCAGCAGCACAGTAATAAGATCGGAAGCTTTCTTT	CASSTVIRSEAFF
.	.	TRBV3-1/TRBV3-2	TRBJ2-7	TGTGCCAGCAGCCAAGCCTACGAGCAGTACTTC	CASSQAYEQYF
.	TRBD2	TRBV5-1	TRBJ2-5	TGCGCCAGCAGCTCACCGCTAGCGGGAGCAAACCAAGAGACCCAGTACTTC	CASSSPLAGANQETQYF
few	.	TRBV6-2/TRBV6-3	TRBJ2-7	TGTGCCAGCAGTTCCACTCCGCTTTCCTACGAGCAGTACTTC	CASSSTPLSYEQYF
.	TRBD1	TRBV27	TRBJ1-5	TGTGCCAGCAGTTTATCAGACAGGGGACTTCAGCCCCAGCATTTT	CASSLSDRGLQPQHF
.	.	TRBV2	TRBJ1-2	TGTGCCAGCAGTGGACAGTTAAAGGTATCTAACTATGGCTACACCTTC	CASSGQLKVSNYGYTF
.	.	TRBV12-5	TRBJ2-2	TGTGCTAGTGGTTTGGTACAATCTTTTGACTTCCCCACCGGGGAGCTGTTTTTT	CASGLVQSFDFPTGELFF
medium-sized	.	TRBV7-9	TRBJ2-5	TGTGCCAGCAGCTTAGATCTCGGGGTGCAGACCCAGTACTTC	CASSLDLGVQTQYF